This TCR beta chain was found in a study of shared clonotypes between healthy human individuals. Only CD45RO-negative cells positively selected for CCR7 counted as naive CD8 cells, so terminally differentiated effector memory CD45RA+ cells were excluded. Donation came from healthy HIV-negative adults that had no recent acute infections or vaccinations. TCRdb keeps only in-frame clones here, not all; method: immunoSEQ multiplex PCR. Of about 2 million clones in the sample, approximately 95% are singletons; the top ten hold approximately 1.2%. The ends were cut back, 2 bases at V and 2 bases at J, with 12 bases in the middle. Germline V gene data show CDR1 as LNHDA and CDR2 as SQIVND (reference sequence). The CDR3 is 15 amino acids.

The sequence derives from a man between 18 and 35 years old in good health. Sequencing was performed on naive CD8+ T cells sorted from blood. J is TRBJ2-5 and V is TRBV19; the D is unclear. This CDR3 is CASSITLGSQETQYF. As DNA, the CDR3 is TGTGCCAGTAGTATAACTCTCGGGTCACAAGAGACCCAGTACTTC.